This T cell receptor beta chain is from a study of PD-1 blockade in classical Hodgkin lymphoma. In the study overall: Treatment was intravenous nivolumab, 3 mg/kg every 2 weeks, until progression.

This clone was detected only once. Its specificity is unknown. All trial patients relapsed after autologous stem cell transplantation. Assay: immunoSEQ multiplex PCR; the TCRdb copy retains only in-frame clones and omits some. This table holds tens of thousands of clones, 80% to 90% found once. Whole-study results and caveats: By C4D1, CD4+ diversity increased significantly, especially in complete responders. Newly diagnosed and completely responding patients shared comparable baseline diversity. Reports indicated that newly diagnosed patients had lower baseline TCR diversity than healthy donors did.

This CDR3 has 15 amino acids. Trimming cost V 1 base and J 0 bases, with 10 bases left between them. In germline, CDR1 is LGHNA, CDR2 YNFKEQ. The rearrangement links TRBV4-2 to TRBJ2-7; D possibly corresponds to TRBD2 (5 bases). Material: peripheral blood mononuclear cells (PBMCs), obtained before the second cycle of nivolumab. This clonotype originated in a human donor with classical Hodgkin lymphoma. The CDR3, as DNA: TGTGCCAGCAGCCAAGTCGGAGCGGTCTCCTACGAGCAGTACTTC. This gives the protein CASSQVGAVSYEQYF.